This T cell receptor (beta chain) stems from a study of technical replicates of blood from a handful of donors. This CDR3 is 14 amino acids long. The germline CDR1 and CDR2 sequences are LNHDA and SQIVND (reference sequence). Trimming removed 7 bases from V and 6 bases from J, with 16 bases in between. Assay used: immunoSEQ multiplex PCR; TCRdb lists only in-frame clones, some missing. This sample has 70,000 to 85,000 clones, with 92% found just once. The rearrangement joins TRBV19 to TRBJ1-5; a weak D match, TRBD1 (5 bases). This clonotype was sampled from a human donor in good health. The sample comprised T cells isolated from PBMCs. CDR3 amino acids: CASTFQGSGQPQHF. CDR3 bases: TGTGCCAGTACGTTTCAGGGTTCAGGTCAGCCCCAGCATTTT.